This paragraph covers one T cell receptor (beta chain) sequence. Its antigen is as yet unknown. Time point described: week 23, last vaccination. Vaccination comprised doses that each held 300 ug of mutant IDH1 20-mer peptide, plus topical imiquimod. V shed 2 bases, J shed 9 bases, and the junction held 3 bases outside the gene matches. Germline CDR1 and CDR2: LGHNA and YNFKEQ. The CDR3 extends over 13 amino acids. Method: immunoSEQ multiplex PCR; TCRdb's copy keeps in-frame clones and lacks some. Altogether about 44,000 clones are present, around 93% being singletons, with the ten largest covering around 3.9%. This sample is part of a study of a mutant IDH1 vaccine in newly diagnosed glioma. Study as a whole: Patients under treatment included around 60% males and about 40% females and had a mean age of about 37 years. Antecedent treatment encompassed radiotherapy, temozolomide, or their combination; the majority received both. The study's findings and limits: Any relationship between pseudoprogression and changes in top peripheral T cell clonotypes seemed absent.

This chain connects TRBV4-2 to TRBJ2-1; 8 bases map to TRBD2. The material sequenced was PBMCs, taken from a glioma patient whose treatment included an IDH1 peptide vaccine. This receptor was obtained from a man aged 50 to 60 with glioma. DNA of the CDR3: TGTGCCAGCAGCCAACCGGGGGGGGTTGAGCAGTTCTTC. As protein: CASSQPGGVEQFF.